These 3 T cell receptor beta chains came from one sample sequenced in a study of OX40 agonist ivuxolimab in advanced cancers. Produced via immunoSEQ multiplex PCR; TCRdb's table is partial and in-frame only. The data hold tens of thousands of clones, with more than 75% observed a single time. Sequencing was performed on CD4+ or CD8+ T cells sorted from blood, taken in a trial of the OX40 agonist ivuxolimab. Receptor source: an adult with an advanced solid tumor such as melanoma, head and neck, liver or kidney cancer.

V is TRBV7-9 and J is TRBJ1-1, with TRBD1 matching over 12 bases. This CDR3 comprises 15 residues. Germline-derived CDR1 and CDR2 are SEHNR and FQNEAQ (reference sequence). V lost 5 bases to trimming and J lost 6 bases; unmatched junction nucleotides: 7. CDR3 sequence reads: CASSAGTGGIAEAFF. The DNA of the CDR3 is TGTGCCAGCAGCGCCGGGACAGGGGGCATCGCTGAAGCTTTCTTT.

The chain has TRBV5-4 and TRBJ2-3, with TRBD2 matching 13 bases. This CDR3 spans 16 amino acids. With 4 bases clipped from V and 8 bases from J, the junction kept 10 bases outside the gene matches. Germline V CDR1 and CDR2: SGHNT, YYREEE (reference sequence). The CDR3 here is CASSRRLAGGPGTQYF. CDR3 nucleotides: TGTGCCAGCAGCCGGAGACTAGCGGGGGGTCCTGGTACGCAGTATTTT.

J is TRBJ1-1 and V is TRBV2; 7 positions agree with TRBD1. This CDR3 has 11 residues. The J segment lost 10 bases and the V segment lost 5 bases, leaving 4 bases of the junction unmatched. The germline V gene has CDR1 SNHLY and CDR2 FYNNEI. The CDR3 sequence: CASSLNRGAFF. The DNA of the CDR3 is TGTGCCAGCAGTCTAAACAGGGGAGCTTTCTTT.